These 16 T cell receptor beta chains originate from one sample sequenced in a study of shared clonotypes between healthy human individuals. Here immunoSEQ multiplex PCR was the method, and the copy in TCRdb shows in-frame clones only, minus some. The sample holds 2 million to 3 million clones; roughly 93% are singletons and the top ten take 0.36%. The source material was naive CD4+ T cells from PBMCs. Subset given: CD45RA+ positively selected. Receptor source: a young man in good health. Some clones in this sample may be carry-over from other donors' samples.

This clone has a single count. This sequence joins TRBV6-5 and TRBJ2-3; TRBD1 aligns across 8 bases. The length of the CDR3 is 14 residues. Germline CDR1 is MNHEY and CDR2 is SVGAGI. V lost 5 bases to trimming and J lost 1 base; unmatched junction nucleotides: 2. The CDR3 loop reads CASSTGQGTDTQYF. CDR3 in DNA: TGTGCCAGCAGTACGGGACAGGGCACAGATACGCAGTATTTT.

V gene TRBV30 combines with J gene TRBJ1-3; D is unresolved. Trimming stripped 8 bases from V and 0 bases from J, with 14 bases between. This CDR3 spans 14 amino acids. Per the germline V gene, CDR1 is GTSNPN and CDR2 is SVGIG (reference sequence). CDR3 sequence: CARGETFSGNTIYF. The CDR3 DNA follows: TGTGCCCGGGGAGAGACATTCTCTGGAAACACCATATATTTT.

This chain links TRBV2 with TRBJ1-4; D remains ambiguous. The CDR3 totals 13 residues. From germline, CDR1 is SNHLY and CDR2 FYNNEI. Trimming removed 8 bases at V and 3 bases at J, with 10 bases between. CDR3 amino acids: CASCREANEKLFF. For the CDR3, the DNA is TGTGCCAGCTGTAGGGAGGCTAATGAAAAACTGTTTTTT.

This sequence joins TRBV5-4 and TRBJ2-1; D uncertain. The germline CDR1 and CDR2 sequences are SGHNT and YYREEE (reference sequence). CDR3 length equals 15 residues. Between the trimmed V and J ends, which lost 5 bases and 0 bases, there was a span of 12 bases. CDR3: CASRSDLSSYNEQFF. DNA of the CDR3: TGTGCCAGCAGGTCTGACCTGAGCTCCTACAATGAGCAGTTCTTC.

This chain connects TRBV5-8 to TRBJ2-1, with D perhaps TRBD1 (6 bases). CDR3 length: 14 amino acids. Between the trimmed V and J ends, which lost 0 bases and 10 bases, there was a span of 14 bases. Germline V gene data show CDR1 as SGHTS and CDR2 as YDEGEE. CDR3 protein: CASSLGGQLLEQFF. In DNA, the CDR3 is TGTGCCAGCAGCTTGGGAGGACAGCTTTTAGAGCAGTTCTTC.

The chain carries TRBV28 and TRBJ1-2; the D is unclear. The V and J ends lost 4 bases and 4 bases respectively, with 13 bases between them. Germline CDR1 MDHEN, CDR2 SYDVKM. The CDR3 loop spans 14 amino acids. This CDR3 is CASSYRAGFYGYTF. The CDR3 nucleotides are TGTGCCAGCAGTTACCGAGCCGGATTCTATGGCTACACCTTC.

The V and J genes are TRBV9 and TRBJ2-1, with TRBD2 matching 7 bases. V lost 4 bases to trimming and J lost 5 bases; unmatched junction nucleotides: 12. In germline, CDR1 is SGDLS, CDR2 YYNGEE. This CDR3 has 16 amino acids. The CDR3: CASSIDTSVNNNEQFF. As DNA, the CDR3 is TGTGCCAGCAGCATCGATACTAGCGTAAATAACAATGAGCAGTTCTTC. The variable domain in full, with the rest retrieved from reference TRBV9 and TRBJ2-1, is DSGVTQTPKHLITATGQRVTLRCSPRSGDLSVYWYQQSLDQGLQFLIQYYNGEERAKGNILERFSAQQFPDLHSELNLSSLELGDSALYFCASSIDTSVNNNEQFFGPGTRLTVL.

The V call is TRBV7-3, the J call TRBJ2-7; 7 bases match TRBD1. The CDR3 has 11 residues. Trimming took 8 bases from V and 7 from J; bases not matched to a gene: 5. CDR1 and CDR2 from the germline V gene are SGHTA and FQGTGA. The CDR3 region is CASARDSEQYF. The CDR3 region has the DNA TGTGCCAGCGCACGGGACAGTGAGCAGTACTTC. Full variable domain (missing parts from reference TRBV7-3 and TRBJ2-7): GAGVSQTPSNKVTEKGKYVELRCDPISGHTALYWYRQSLGQGPEFLIYFQGTGAADDSGLPNDRFFAVRPEGSVSTLKIQRTERGDSAVYLCASARDSEQYFGPGTRLTVT.

Comment on this clone: This sample includes further DNA sequences coding for the same CDR3. CDR3 in amino acids: CASSFGGPYEQYF. The CDR3 nucleotides read TGTGCCAGCAGCTTCGGGGGTCCCTACGAGCAGTACTTC. The chain employs TRBV7-9 and TRBJ2-7; D might be TRBD2 (6 bases). The V gene's germline CDR1 is SEHNR and CDR2 FQNEAQ (reference sequence). Trimming left V 3 bases short and J 2 bases short, with 8 bases between. This CDR3 has 13 amino acids.

The V gene is TRBV10-3, the J gene TRBJ1-1, with unresolved D. The CDR3 extends over 13 amino acids. V lost 10 bases and J lost 1, with 13 bases in between. CDR1 is ENHRY, CDR2 SYGVKD, per germline. The CDR3 region has the DNA TGTGCCACCTCGCCGGGCGAGAACACTGAAGCTTTCTTT. Translated, it gives CATSPGENTEAFF.

This chain uses TRBV11-2 with TRBJ1-2; no reliable D call. The V end was cut by 3 bases, the J end by 8 bases, with 10 bases between. The CDR3 spans 12 residues. The V gene's germline CDR1 is SGHAT and CDR2 FQNNGV. The CDR3 spells CASSFWTGGYTF. The CDR3 DNA is TGTGCCAGCAGCTTCTGGACGGGCGGCTACACCTTC. The full variable domain, with the rest looked up from reference TRBV11-2 and TRBJ1-2, is EAGVAQSPRYKIIEKRQSVAFWCNPISGHATLYWYQQILGQGPKLLIQFQNNGVVDDSQLPKDRFSAERLKGVDSTLKIQPAKLEDSAVYLCASSFWTGGYTFGSGTRLTVV.

On this clone itself: Additional DNA sequences in this sample encode the identical CDR3. This chain connects TRBV28 to TRBJ1-5; D gene unclear. Trimming removed 4 bases at V and 1 base at J, with 8 bases between. From germline, CDR1 is MDHEN and CDR2 SYDVKM. This CDR3 comprises 14 residues. CDR3 DNA sequence: TGTGCCAGCAGTTCCCTGGGAAGCAATCAGCCCCAGCATTTT. Residues: CASSSLGSNQPQHF.

The chain carries TRBV6-5 and TRBJ2-7, with TRBD2 matching 12 bases. Germline-derived CDR1 and CDR2 are MNHEY and SVGAGI. The CDR3 has 15 residues. The ends lost 5 bases at V and 2 bases at J; junction bases unmatched: 4. This chain's CDR3 is CASSKTSGGPYEQYF. The DNA of the CDR3 is TGTGCCAGCAGTAAGACTAGCGGGGGACCCTACGAGCAGTACTTC.

The chain couples TRBV27 to TRBJ2-7; 7 bases line up with TRBD2. CDR1 and CDR2 from the germline V gene are MNHEY and SMNVEV (reference sequence). V shed 5 bases, J shed 4 bases, and the junction held 8 bases outside the gene matches. There are 14 residues in the CDR3. In nucleotides, the CDR3 is TGTGCCAGCAGTCCGACTAGCAGAACTTACGAGCAGTACTTC. As protein: CASSPTSRTYEQYF.

The J gene is TRBJ2-1, the V gene TRBV5-1; TRBD2 agrees at 9 bases. Losses at the gene ends were 7 bases for V and 6 bases for J; bases not matched to a gene: 8. Germline V CDR1 and CDR2: SGHRS, YFSETQ. This CDR3 is built from 14 residues. CDR3 sequence reads: CASGVSGSSNEQFF. The CDR3 bases are TGCGCCAGCGGAGTTAGCGGGAGCAGCAATGAGCAGTTCTTC.

V is TRBV4-2 and J is TRBJ2-2, with no clear D. The CDR3 is 12 amino acids. V was cut by 1 base and J by 10 bases, with 7 bases left in between. The germline gives CDR1 LGHNA, CDR2 YNFKEQ. Here the CDR3 reads CASSQGTAELFF. CDR3 coding DNA: TGTGCCAGCAGCCAAGGTACAGCGGAGCTGTTTTTT.